One and the same sample provided the 22 T cell receptor beta chains below, sequenced in a study of blood T cells in healthy people across ages. The use of a sample-barcoded 5' primer and a J-beta primer mix characterized a second PCR of about 7 to 12 cycles. TCRdb called the 5' RACE reads again in MiXCR, with one record for every CDR3 protein. The top ten clones hold approximately 2% of a sample with roughly 1,800,000 distinct CDR3 sequences, approximately 50% of them seen once. What was sequenced was blood. Every receptor here comes from a woman in her thirties or forties in good health.

In DNA form, the CDR3 reads TGTGCCAGGGTCCGGACTCGCACAGATACGCAGTATTTT. Translating gives CARVRTRTDTQYF. This chain uses TRBV21-1 with TRBJ2-3. TRBV21-1 is termed a pseudogene. The CDR3 contains 13 residues.

The V gene is TRBV7-9, the J gene TRBJ2-5, with 8 positions matching TRBD1. The CDR3 loop spans 16 amino acids. Germline trimming cut 3 bases from V and 7 bases from J; bases unmatched to any gene: 13. Looked up from germline, CDR1 is SEHNR and CDR2 is FQNEAQ (reference sequence). The CDR3 DNA sequence: TGTGCCAGCAGCTTGCCAGGACAGGGTGTACGAGGGACCCAGTACTTC. Translating it yields CASSLPGQGVRGTQYF.

About this clonotype: The junction departs from germline at one end; a sequencing error may be responsible. V usage is TRBV24-1 and J usage is TRBJ2-1, with D possibly matching TRBD2 (6 bases). The germline V gene has CDR1 KGHDR and CDR2 SFDVKD. The CDR3 consists of 16 residues. This chain's CDR3 is CATSDLQGGDGSEQFF. The CDR3 bases are TGTGCTACCAGTGATTTGCAGGGAGGAGACGGTAGTGAGCAGTTCTTC.

This clonotype was counted between two and nine times. In DNA form, the CDR3 reads TGCGCCAGCAGCTTGCGTACAGATAGTGAAGCTTTCTTT. Translated: CASSLRTDSEAFF. The V gene is TRBV5-1, the J gene TRBJ1-1; no clear D. The germline V and J ends were trimmed by 1 base and 7 bases, with 11 bases remaining between them. This CDR3 has 13 residues. CDR1 is SGHRS and CDR2 is YFSETQ in the germline V gene.

This clonotype was recorded at least ten times. This sequence joins TRBV29-1 and TRBJ2-1; 11 bases align to TRBD2. CDR1 is SQVTM and CDR2 is ANQGSEA in the germline V gene. The CDR3 is 18 residues long. J gave up 0 bases and V 3 bases, and 10 bases lay outside the gene matches. CDR3 region: CSVDLTSGELISYNEQFF. The CDR3 DNA follows: TGCAGCGTTGATTTGACTAGCGGGGAATTAATCTCCTACAATGAGCAGTTCTTC.

The sample holds many counts of this clonotype. This chain connects TRBV6-2 or TRBV6-3 to TRBJ2-6; D may be TRBD1 (6 bases). The germline gives CDR1 MNHEY, CDR2 SVGEGT. V lost 2 bases to trimming and J lost 0 bases, with 11 bases between them. The CDR3 length is 17 residues. CDR3 region: CASSYGQLLSGANVLTF. The CDR3 nucleotides are TGTGCCAGCAGTTACGGACAGTTGCTCTCTGGGGCCAACGTCCTGACTTTC.

V usage is TRBV6-1 and J usage is TRBJ2-1; TRBD2 aligns across 10 bases. Losses at the gene ends were 10 bases for V and 12 bases for J; bases not matched to a gene: 12. CDR1 MNHNS and CDR2 SASEGT come from the germline V gene. The CDR3 length is 13 residues. The CDR3 protein is CAILGLATPGQFF. Written as DNA, the CDR3 is TGTGCCATCCTGGGACTAGCGACCCCCGGGCAGTTCTTC.

The chain has TRBV10-3 and TRBJ2-7; D is perhaps TRBD1 or TRBD2 (6 bases each). The V and J ends lost 5 bases and 6 bases respectively, with 17 bases between them. The CDR3 totals 14 residues. Germline CDR1 reads ENHRY; CDR2 reads SYGVKD. The CDR3 here is CAISNIRGEGEQYF. CDR3 DNA sequence: TGTGCCATCAGTAACATAAGGGGGGAAGGCGAGCAGTACTTC.

The chain uses TRBV21-1 and TRBJ2-3. TRBV21-1 is an annotated pseudogene. The CDR3 is 16 residues long. CDR3 nucleotide sequence: TGTGCCAGCAGCTACAAGGACGGCGGCCAGCCAGATACGCAGTATTTT. Residues: CASSYKDGGQPDTQYF.

The chain employs TRBV6-5 and TRBJ2-1, with TRBD2 identical over 11 bases. Germline V gives CDR1 MNHEY, CDR2 SVGAGI. The CDR3 spans 17 residues. The junction had 9 bases not matched to a gene; V was cut back by 2 bases and J by 6 bases. CDR3 sequence reads: CASSYRASGGRLNEQFF. The CDR3 DNA reads as TGTGCCAGCAGTTACAGGGCTAGCGGGGGGAGACTCAATGAGCAGTTCTTC.

The table lists this clonotype with a few counts. The chain carries TRBV24-1 and TRBJ2-1; D possibly matches TRBD1 or TRBD2 (5 bases each). The CDR3 sequence is 15 residues long. CDR1 and CDR2 from the germline V gene are KGHDR and SFDVKD. Trimming left V 0 bases short and J 10 bases short, with 15 bases between. CDR3 coding DNA: TGTGCCACCAGTGATTTGCATCCGGGGCAGCAGGAGCAGTTCTTC. The encoded protein is CATSDLHPGQQEQFF.

V usage is TRBV6-2 or TRBV6-3 and J usage is TRBJ2-1; possible D gene TRBD1, 6 bases. Germline V lookup: CDR1 MNHEY, CDR2 SVGEGT. This CDR3 spans 15 amino acids. Deletions cut 7 bases from V and 3 bases from J, with 16 bases between. CDR3 loop: CASTKDRSFYNEQFF. CDR3 bases: TGTGCCAGCACCAAGGACAGATCCTTCTACAATGAGCAGTTCTTC.

V gene TRBV15 combines with J gene TRBJ1-1; D is ambiguous. This CDR3 comprises 11 residues. The V gene's germline CDR1 is LNHNV and CDR2 YYDKDF (reference sequence). The V gene lost 3 bases and the J gene lost 11 bases, with 10 bases spanning the gap. CDR3 sequence: CATSRGFGAFF. CDR3 DNA: TGTGCCACCAGCAGGGGATTTGGCGCTTTCTTT.

The chain joins TRBV27 to TRBJ2-5; a possible D gene is TRBD1 (6 bases). CDR1 is MNHEY, CDR2 SMNVEV, per germline (reference sequence). With 0 bases removed from V and 0 bases from J, the gap between germline ends came to 11 bases. This CDR3 is 16 amino acids long. The CDR3 here is CASSLSLDSYQETQYF. In DNA, the CDR3 is TGTGCCAGCAGTTTATCCCTGGACAGCTACCAAGAGACCCAGTACTTC.

The chain joins TRBV9 to TRBJ2-1; 8 nucleotides align to TRBD2. Germline V CDR1 and CDR2: SGDLS, YYNGEE. J gave up 9 bases and V 0 bases, and 5 bases lay outside the gene matches. The CDR3 contains 14 residues. The CDR3 sequence is CASSVVAGGSEQFF. The CDR3 DNA reads TGTGCCAGCAGCGTAGTCGCGGGGGGAAGTGAGCAGTTCTTC.

The gene calls are TRBV27 and TRBJ2-6, with D uncertain. This CDR3 region has 16 residues. Germline V gene data show CDR1 as MNHEY and CDR2 as SMNVEV (reference sequence). The germline V and J ends were trimmed by 6 bases and 0 bases, with 12 bases remaining between them. The CDR3 coding sequence is TGTGCCAGCAGCCGACCCGTTCCCTCTGGGGCCAACGTCCTGACTTTC. Translation gives CASSRPVPSGANVLTF. The full variable domain, with the rest looked up from reference TRBV27 and TRBJ2-6, is EAQVTQNPRYLITVTGKKLTVTCSQNMNHEYMSWYRQDPGLGLRQIYYSMNVEVTDKGDVPEGYKVSRKEKRNFPLILESPSPNQTSLYFCASSRPVPSGANVLTFGAGSRLTVL.

The genes are TRBV6-6 and TRBJ1-5; D is undetermined. Germline CDR1 is MNHNY and CDR2 is SVGAGI (reference sequence). The CDR3 loop spans 15 amino acids. V was cut by 4 bases and J by 5 bases, with 15 bases left in between. DNA for the CDR3: TGTGCCAGCAGTTGGGATGGGATAAGGGATCAGCCCCAGCATTTT. Translating it yields CASSWDGIRDQPQHF.

The chain has TRBV3-1 and TRBJ2-1; TRBD2 agrees at 9 bases. The CDR3 covers 14 residues. With V trimmed by 2 bases and J by 9 bases, 5 bases remained unmatched. The germline gives CDR1 LGHDT, CDR2 YNNKEL (reference sequence). CDR3 bases: TGTGCCAGCAGCCAAAAGGGGCGGGGGGGTGAGCAGTTCTTC. It encodes CASSQKGRGGEQFF.

This chain connects TRBV9 to TRBJ1-1, with 8 positions matching TRBD1. In germline, CDR1 is SGDLS, CDR2 YYNGEE. CDR3 size: 18 residues. With 0 bases clipped from V and 1 base from J, the junction kept 11 bases outside the gene matches. In nucleotides, the CDR3 is TGTGCCAGCAGCGTAGCTACGAGGAGTGACAGGGGGAACACTGAAGCTTTCTTT. It specifies CASSVATRSDRGNTEAFF.

The rearrangement joins TRBV20-1 to TRBJ2-3; a possible D gene is TRBD2 (6 bases). The CDR3 has 17 amino acids. Trimming stripped 2 bases from V and 2 bases from J, with 20 bases between. The germline V gene has CDR1 DFQATT and CDR2 SNEGSKA (reference sequence). CDR3 sequence (DNA): TGCAGTGCTAGAAACATCTCTGCTAGCGCACTCACAGATACGCAGTATTTT. Translated, it gives CSARNISASALTDTQYF.

The rearrangement joins TRBV7-2 to TRBJ2-7; no clear D. V lost 5 bases to trimming and J lost 0 bases, with 11 bases between them. CDR3 length equals 14 residues. Germline CDR1 and CDR2: SGHTA and FQGNSA. The CDR3 loop reads CASSRGLNSYEQYF. CDR3 nucleotides: TGTGCCAGCAGCCGTGGGTTAAACTCCTACGAGCAGTACTTC.

This clonotype has more than one count but fewer than ten. The chain carries TRBV2 and TRBJ2-3, with no clear D. V was pared by 3 bases and J by 3 bases, with 4 bases between. CDR1 and CDR2 (germline): SNHLY, FYNNEI. This CDR3 region has 12 residues. This chain's CDR3 is CASSDGTDTQYF. CDR3 bases: TGTGCCAGCAGTGATGGGACAGATACGCAGTATTTT.